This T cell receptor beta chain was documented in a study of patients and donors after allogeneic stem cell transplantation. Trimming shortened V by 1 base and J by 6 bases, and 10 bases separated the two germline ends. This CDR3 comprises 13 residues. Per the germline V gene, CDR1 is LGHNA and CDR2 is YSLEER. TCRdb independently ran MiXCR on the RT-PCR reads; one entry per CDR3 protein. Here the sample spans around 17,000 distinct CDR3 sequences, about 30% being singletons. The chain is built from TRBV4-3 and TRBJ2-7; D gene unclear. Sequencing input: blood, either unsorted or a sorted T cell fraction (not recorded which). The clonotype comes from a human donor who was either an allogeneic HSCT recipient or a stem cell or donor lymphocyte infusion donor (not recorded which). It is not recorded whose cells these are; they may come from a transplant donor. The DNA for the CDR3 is TGCGCCAGCAGCCAAGTAATTTATCGCGAGCAGTACTTC. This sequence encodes CASSQVIYREQYF.